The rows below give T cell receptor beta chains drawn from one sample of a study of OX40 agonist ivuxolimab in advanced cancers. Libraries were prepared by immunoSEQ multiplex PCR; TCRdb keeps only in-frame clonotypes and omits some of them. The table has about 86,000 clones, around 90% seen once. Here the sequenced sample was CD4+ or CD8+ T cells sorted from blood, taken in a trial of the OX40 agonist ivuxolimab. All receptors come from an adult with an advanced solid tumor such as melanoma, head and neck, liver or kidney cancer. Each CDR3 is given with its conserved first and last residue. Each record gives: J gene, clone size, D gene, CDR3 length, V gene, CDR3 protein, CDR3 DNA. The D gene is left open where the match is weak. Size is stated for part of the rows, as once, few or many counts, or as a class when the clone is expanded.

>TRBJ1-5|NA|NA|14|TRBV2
CASSEADSNQPQHF
TGTGCCAGCAGTGAAGCAGATAGCAATCAGCCCCAGCATTTT
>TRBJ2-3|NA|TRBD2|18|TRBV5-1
CASSLETSGTPGTDTQYF
TGCGCCAGCAGCTTGGAAACTAGCGGGACCCCGGGCACAGATACGCAGTATTTT
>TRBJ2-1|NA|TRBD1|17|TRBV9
CASSDPLGTGAPNEQFF
TGTGCCAGCAGCGACCCCCTAGGGACAGGGGCGCCCAATGAGCAGTTCTTC
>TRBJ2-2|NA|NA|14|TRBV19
CASSVTQNTGELFF
TGTGCCAGTAGTGTCACACAGAACACCGGGGAGCTGTTTTTT
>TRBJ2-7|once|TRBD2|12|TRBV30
CAWSVIAGEQYF
TGTGCCTGGAGTGTGATAGCGGGCGAGCAGTACTTC
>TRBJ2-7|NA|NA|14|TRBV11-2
CASSLSAGNYEQYF
TGTGCCAGCAGCTTATCGGCAGGGAACTACGAGCAGTACTTC
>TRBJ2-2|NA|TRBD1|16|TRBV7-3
CASSQFQGAIAGELFF
TGCGCCAGCAGCCAATTTCAGGGGGCGATTGCCGGGGAGCTGTTTTTT
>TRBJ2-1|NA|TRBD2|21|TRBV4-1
CASSQVGRASGRVGDHNEQFF
TGCGCCAGCAGCCAAGTAGGGAGGGCTAGCGGGAGGGTGGGGGATCACAATGAGCAGTTCTTC
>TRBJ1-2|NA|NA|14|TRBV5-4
CASSQIQQVYGYTF
TGTGCCAGCAGCCAAATACAGCAAGTTTATGGCTACACCTTC
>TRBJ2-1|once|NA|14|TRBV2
CASTPGREINEQFF
TGTGCCAGCACGCCTGGGAGAGAGATCAATGAGCAGTTCTTC
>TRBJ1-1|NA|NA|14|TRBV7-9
CASSPGPSSTEAFF
TGTGCCAGCAGTCCCGGACCGAGCAGCACTGAAGCTTTCTTT
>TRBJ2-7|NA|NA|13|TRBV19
CASSIDGAVQQYF
TGTGCCAGTAGTATAGATGGAGCAGTACAGCAGTACTTC
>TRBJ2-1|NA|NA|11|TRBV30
CAWRVSYEQFF
TGTGCCTGGAGGGTCTCATATGAGCAGTTCTTC
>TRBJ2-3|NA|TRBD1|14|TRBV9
CASSAGQGPDTQYF
TGTGCCAGCAGCGCAGGACAGGGGCCAGATACGCAGTATTTT
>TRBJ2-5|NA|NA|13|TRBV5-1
CASSPGQGETQYF
TGCGCCAGCAGCCCGGGTCAGGGGGAGACCCAGTACTTC
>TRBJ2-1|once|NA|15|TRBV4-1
CASSQDMDQYNEQFF
TGCGCCAGCAGCCAAGACATGGACCAGTACAATGAGCAGTTCTTC
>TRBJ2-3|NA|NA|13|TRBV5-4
CASSLDSTDTQYF
TGTGCCAGCAGCTTGGACAGCACAGATACGCAGTATTTT
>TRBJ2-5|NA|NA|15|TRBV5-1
CASSLNSMGKETQYF
TGCGCCAGCAGCTTGAACAGCATGGGGAAAGAGACCCAGTACTTC
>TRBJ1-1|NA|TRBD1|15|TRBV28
CASSDRDRAPTEAFF
TGTGCCAGCAGTGACCGGGACAGGGCCCCCACTGAAGCTTTCTTT
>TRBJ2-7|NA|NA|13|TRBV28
CASSFKGAYEQYF
TGTGCCAGCAGTTTTAAGGGGGCCTACGAGCAGTACTTC
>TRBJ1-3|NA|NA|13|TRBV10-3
CATGTGSGNTIYF
TGTGCCACTGGGACGGGCTCTGGAAACACCATATATTTT
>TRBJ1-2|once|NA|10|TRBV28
CASRQGGYTF
TGTGCCAGTCGTCAGGGCGGCTACACCTTC
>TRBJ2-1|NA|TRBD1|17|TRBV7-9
CASSDTSGQGTYNEQFF
TGTGCCAGCAGCGATACATCGGGACAGGGGACCTACAATGAGCAGTTCTTC
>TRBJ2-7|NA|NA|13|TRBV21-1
CASSLKEAYEQYF
TGTGCCAGCAGCCTAAAAGAGGCCTACGAGCAGTACTTC
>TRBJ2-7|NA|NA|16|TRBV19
CASSMVSADGGYEQYF
TGTGCCAGTAGTATGGTTTCGGCGGACGGAGGCTACGAGCAGTACTTC
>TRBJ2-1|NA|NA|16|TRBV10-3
CAISESVGLSQNEQFF
TGTGCCATCAGTGAGTCTGTGGGCCTGTCCCAAAATGAGCAGTTCTTC
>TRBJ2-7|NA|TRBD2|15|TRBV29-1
CSVYVRSREGYEQYF
TGCAGCGTTTACGTACGTTCGCGGGAGGGCTACGAGCAGTACTTC
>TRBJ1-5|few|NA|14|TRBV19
CASSIVTGRQPQHF
TGTGCCAGTAGTATAGTCACAGGGCGGCAGCCCCAGCATTTT
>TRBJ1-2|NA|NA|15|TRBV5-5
CASSSPGSTGYGYTF
TGTGCCAGCAGCTCGCCGGGCAGTACGGGCTATGGCTACACCTTC
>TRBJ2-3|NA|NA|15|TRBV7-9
CASSFVTGFTDTQYF
TGTGCCAGCAGCTTCGTAACAGGGTTCACAGATACGCAGTATTTT
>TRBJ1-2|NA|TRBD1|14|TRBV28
CASSTGQGNYGYTF
TGTGCCAGCAGTACGGGACAGGGGAACTATGGCTACACCTTC
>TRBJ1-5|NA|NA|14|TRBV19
CASSMSGGNQPQHF
TGTGCCAGTAGTATGTCAGGGGGCAATCAGCCCCAGCATTTT
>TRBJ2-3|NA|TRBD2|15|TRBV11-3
CASREVSGAGDTQYF
TGTGCCAGCAGAGAAGTTAGCGGGGCGGGCGATACGCAGTATTTT
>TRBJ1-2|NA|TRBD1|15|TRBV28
CASSFEDRGDYGYTF
TGTGCCAGCAGTTTTGAGGACAGGGGAGACTATGGCTACACCTTC
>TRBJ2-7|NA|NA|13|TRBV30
CAWTQGPGREQYF
TGTGCCTGGACTCAGGGCCCGGGGCGCGAGCAGTACTTC
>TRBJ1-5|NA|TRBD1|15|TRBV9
CASTDRVWSNQPQHF
TGTGCCAGCACCGACAGGGTTTGGAGCAATCAGCCCCAGCATTTT
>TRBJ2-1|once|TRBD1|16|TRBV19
CASSIDTGGSYNEQFF
TGTGCCAGTAGTATAGACACAGGGGGTTCCTACAATGAGCAGTTCTTC
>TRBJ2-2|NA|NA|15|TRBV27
CASSLFGANTGELFF
TGTGCCAGCAGTTTATTCGGGGCGAACACCGGGGAGCTGTTTTTT
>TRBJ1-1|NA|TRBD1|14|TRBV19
CASSINRGNTEAFF
TGTGCCAGTAGTATCAACAGGGGAAACACTGAAGCTTTCTTT